Below, one T cell receptor (beta chain) is given with its context. The source of the sample is a study of tumor-infiltrating lymphocytes in primary liver carcinoma. The overall study: The patient group consisted of men and women aged 30 to 69 years. Lesions, classed as T1-T3 N0M0, spanned about 4.2 to 10 cm across. There were roughly 3.5 to 8 million productive TCRbeta reads per sample, a yield similar across tissue types.

Production of TCR beta cDNA used about 500 ng total RNA together with a constant-region primer. The TCR beta library was amplified through three nested multiplex PCR rounds in a modified ARM-PCR procedure. Rounds one and two of PCR, each of around 11 cycles, were primed with TRBV1-TRBV30 forward primers and a C-beta reverse primer. A single record per CDR3 protein comes from TCRdb applying MiXCR to the multiplex PCR reads. Of roughly 190,000 distinct CDR3 sequences listed, just under 85% are singletons. The CDR3 length is 15 residues. CDR1 is SGHNT, CDR2 YYREEE, per germline (reference sequence). V lost 4 bases and J 5 bases, leaving 19 bases between the germline ends. Total RNA and DNA came together from 20-30 mg of bulk tissue without cell sorting. In every tumor sample, viable tumor cells made up over 90%.

The chain links TRBV5-4 to TRBJ2-7; perhaps TRBD2 as D (5 bases). This clonotype was obtained from a man aged 35 to 55 with primary liver carcinoma and hepatitis B virus infection. The source material was tumor tissue from primary liver carcinoma. CDR3 sequence: CASSPIGVGINEQYF. The CDR3 DNA reads TGTGCCAGCAGCCCAATCGGGGTAGGGATCAACGAGCAGTACTTC.